The next 32 T cell receptor beta chains were all read from a single sample in a study of OX40 agonist ivuxolimab in advanced cancers. Produced via immunoSEQ multiplex PCR; TCRdb's table is partial and in-frame only. In the table there are about 100,000 clones, roughly 87% of which are singletons. Source: CD4+ or CD8+ T cells sorted from blood, taken in a trial of the OX40 agonist ivuxolimab. These receptors were taken from an adult with an advanced solid tumor such as melanoma, head and neck, liver or kidney cancer.

The chain joins TRBV19 to TRBJ1-5, with 8 bases aligning to TRBD1. CDR3 length equals 15 residues. Germline V gene lookup returns CDR1 LNHDA and CDR2 SQIVND (reference sequence). Trimming removed 3 bases from V and 0 bases from J; junction bases left unmatched: 1. CDR3 coding DNA: TGTGCCAGTAGTATGACAGGGGATAGCAATCAGCCCCAGCATTTT. It specifies CASSMTGDSNQPQHF. Based on the CDR3 plus reference TRBV19 and TRBJ1-5, the full variable domain is DGGITQSPKYLFRKEGQNVTLSCEQNLNHDAMYWYRQDPGQGLRLIYYSQIVNDFQKGDIAEGYSVSREKKESFPLTVTSAQKNPTAFYLCASSMTGDSNQPQHFGDGTRLSIL.

This rearrangement joins TRBV9 to TRBJ2-1; 8 positions match TRBD1. V dropped 3 bases and J dropped 4; count of bases not matched to a gene: 6. Germline CDR1 reads SGDLS; CDR2 reads YYNGEE. The CDR3 runs 15 residues. The CDR3 loop reads CASSGGDRLYNEQFF. CDR3 in DNA: TGTGCCAGCAGCGGGGGGGACAGGTTATACAATGAGCAGTTCTTC.

This clone has just one count. J is TRBJ1-4 and V is TRBV19; a weak D match, TRBD1 (5 bases). The CDR3 consists of 14 residues. Germline values: CDR1 LNHDA, CDR2 SQIVND (reference sequence). V was pared by 6 bases and J by 4 bases, with 12 bases between. CDR3 coding DNA: TGTGCCAGTAGATCCGGACAAAATAATGAAAAACTGTTTTTT. Its translation is CASRSGQNNEKLFF.

The genes are TRBV5-1 and TRBJ1-2, with D hard to call. With 3 bases removed from V and 6 bases from J, the gap between germline ends came to 18 bases. Germline V gene sequence: CDR1 SGHRS, CDR2 YFSETQ. The CDR3 is 15 amino acids. CDR3 loop: CASSSEGTERNGYTF. Written as DNA, the CDR3 is TGCGCCAGCAGCTCCGAGGGAACAGAAAGAAATGGCTACACCTTC. The full variable domain, rest sourced from reference TRBV5-1 and TRBJ1-2, is KAGVTQTPRYLIKTRGQQVTLSCSPISGHRSVSWYQQTPGQGLQFLFEYFSETQRNKGNFPGRFSGRQFSNSRSEMNVSTLELGDSALYLCASSSEGTERNGYTFGSGTRLTVV.

This chain links TRBV5-8 with TRBJ2-1; 9 positions agree with TRBD1. The CDR3 spans 15 residues. Germline-derived CDR1 and CDR2 are SGHTS and YDEGEE. V gave up 6 bases and J gave up 1 base; unmatched junction bases: 5. CDR3 nucleotide sequence: TGTGCCAGCATCCTCGGACAGGGGTCCTACAATGAGCAGTTCTTC. It codes for CASILGQGSYNEQFF.

The chain couples TRBV5-6 to TRBJ2-2, with 9 bases that match TRBD2. Germline values: CDR1 SGHDT, CDR2 YYEEEE. This CDR3 has 16 amino acids. J lost 6 bases, V lost 4 bases, and 10 bases had no gene match. CDR3 amino acids: CASSRGLARSSGELFF. In DNA, the CDR3 is TGTGCCAGCAGCCGCGGACTAGCGAGGTCCTCCGGGGAGCTGTTTTTT.

This rearrangement joins TRBV28 to TRBJ2-7, with 11 bases lining up with TRBD2. Germline lookup yields CDR1 MDHEN and CDR2 SYDVKM. Losses at the gene ends were 6 bases for V and 6 bases for J; bases not matched to a gene: 7. The CDR3 length is 14 residues. This CDR3 reads CASSLAGGGGEQYF. Written as DNA, the CDR3 is TGTGCCAGCAGCCTAGCGGGAGGTGGGGGCGAGCAGTACTTC.

This clone has more than one count but fewer than ten. CDR3 loop: CATKRETESYEQYF. For the CDR3, the DNA is TGTGCCACCAAGCGGGAGACGGAATCCTACGAGCAGTACTTC. V usage is TRBV6-5 and J usage is TRBJ2-7, with 8 bases identical to TRBD2. The germline V gene has CDR1 MNHEY and CDR2 SVGAGI. This CDR3 region has 14 residues. V lost 10 bases to trimming and J lost 1 base; unmatched junction nucleotides: 9.

The gene calls are TRBV7-9 and TRBJ1-6; D is undetermined. This CDR3 spans 14 amino acids. Deletions cut 6 bases from V and 0 bases from J, with 6 bases between. Germline values: CDR1 SEHNR, CDR2 FQNEAQ (reference sequence). The CDR3 here is CASSFTSYNSPLHF. CDR3 coding DNA: TGTGCCAGCAGTTTTACCTCCTATAATTCACCCCTCCACTTT.

CDR3 in amino acids: CASSQLGLAKNIQYF. DNA of the CDR3: TGCGCCAGCAGCCAGTTGGGGCTAGCCAAAAACATTCAGTACTTC. The V gene is TRBV4-1, the J gene TRBJ2-4, with D possibly being TRBD1 (5 bases). The CDR3 consists of 15 residues. CDR1 is MGHRA and CDR2 is YSYEKL in the germline V gene. V lost 3 bases and J 0 bases, leaving 9 bases between the germline ends.

V and J are TRBV28 and TRBJ2-7, with D uncertain. V lost 5 bases and J lost 7, with 9 bases in between. The CDR3 contains 11 residues. Germline-derived CDR1 and CDR2 are MDHEN and SYDVKM. The CDR3 protein is CASSGPREQYF. The DNA for the CDR3 is TGTGCCAGCAGTGGACCTAGAGAGCAGTACTTC.

The rearrangement uses TRBV9 and TRBJ2-1; TRBD2 matches 8 bases. The V gene's germline CDR1 is SGDLS and CDR2 YYNGEE. The CDR3 extends over 19 amino acids. The J segment lost 8 bases and the V segment lost 4 bases, leaving 23 bases of the junction unmatched. The CDR3 loop is CASSKIPIAGTRIRDEQFF. Here the CDR3 DNA reads TGTGCCAGCAGCAAAATACCCATCGCCGGGACTAGGATACGCGATGAGCAGTTCTTC.

J is TRBJ1-4 and V is TRBV18; D is unresolved. V lost 6 bases to trimming and J lost 4 bases, with 15 bases between them. Per the germline V gene, CDR1 is KGHSH and CDR2 is LQKENI. The CDR3 spans 15 residues. This CDR3 is CASSSDRDNNEKLFF. The CDR3 DNA is TGTGCCAGCTCCTCTGACCGGGATAATAATGAAAAACTGTTTTTT.

CDR3: CASSLGGGQPQHF. The CDR3 DNA sequence: TGTGCCAGCAGCTTAGGGGGAGGTCAGCCCCAGCATTTT. The V call is TRBV5-4, the J call TRBJ1-5; D might be TRBD1 (6 bases). Trimming took off 2 bases at V and 6 bases at J, with 9 bases between the two ends. Germline lookup yields CDR1 SGHNT and CDR2 YYREEE (reference sequence). CDR3 length: 13 residues.

The V gene is TRBV4-3, the J gene TRBJ1-4; the D gene is possibly TRBD1 (5 bases). Trimming removed 4 bases from V and 6 bases from J, with 15 bases in between. Germline assignment: CDR1 LGHNA and CDR2 YSLEER. The CDR3 extends over 15 amino acids. As DNA, the CDR3 is TGCGCCAGCAGCCTTAACTTAGGGGAGGATGAAAAACTGTTTTTT. Its translation is CASSLNLGEDEKLFF.

The V call is TRBV7-3, the J call TRBJ1-1; no firm D call. CDR1 and CDR2 from the germline V gene are SGHTA and FQGTGA. This CDR3 has 12 amino acids. The V gene lost 5 bases and the J gene lost 10 bases, with 14 bases spanning the gap. Here the CDR3 DNA reads TGTGCCAGCAGCCCGACGGGAGTCGCAGCTTTCTTT. Translating it yields CASSPTGVAAFF.

This rearrangement joins TRBV5-6 to TRBJ2-5; 8 bases fit TRBD2. This CDR3 contains 16 residues. The V and J ends lost 0 bases and 5 bases, in that order; junction bases with no gene match: 9. Germline V gene data show CDR1 as SGHDT and CDR2 as YYEEEE. The CDR3 coding sequence is TGTGCCAGCAGCTTGGTTGACAGCGGGAGAAGCGAGACCCAGTACTTC. Translating gives CASSLVDSGRSETQYF.

The genes are TRBV7-3 and TRBJ2-2; no reliable D call. V lost 5 bases to trimming and J lost 3 bases, with 10 bases between them. The CDR3 contains 14 residues. Germline CDR1 and CDR2: SGHTA and FQGTGA. The DNA of the CDR3 is TGTGCCAGCAGCCCAAGTATTCACACCGGGGAGCTGTTTTTT. It specifies CASSPSIHTGELFF. Filled out from reference TRBV7-3 and TRBJ2-2, the complete variable domain reads GAGVSQTPSNKVTEKGKYVELRCDPISGHTALYWYRQSLGQGPEFLIYFQGTGAADDSGLPNDRFFAVRPEGSVSTLKIQRTERGDSAVYLCASSPSIHTGELFFGEGSRLTVL.

The chain recombines TRBV6-1 with TRBJ2-1, with 7 bases lining up with TRBD2. CDR1 is MNHNS, CDR2 SASEGT, per germline. CDR3 length equals 15 residues. V shed 3 bases, J shed 1 base, and the junction held 3 bases outside the gene matches. The CDR3 bases are TGTGCCAGCAGTGAGGCGGGAGTGTCCTACAATGAGCAGTTCTTC. As protein: CASSEAGVSYNEQFF.

J is TRBJ2-3 and V is TRBV7-2; 9 bases are shared with TRBD1. Germline-derived CDR1 and CDR2 are SGHTA and FQGNSA. This CDR3 region has 14 residues. After removal of 5 bases from V and 5 bases from J, the junction contained 5 bases not matched to a gene. CDR3 in DNA: TGTGCCAGCAGCACACAGGGGGCAGAAGATACGCAGTATTTT. Translating it yields CASSTQGAEDTQYF.

The chain joins TRBV25-1 to TRBJ1-2, with a tentative D call TRBD1 (5 bases). V was clipped by 6 bases and J by 0 bases, with 11 bases between them. This CDR3 region has 14 residues. Germline V lookup: CDR1 MGHDK, CDR2 SYGVNS. Here the CDR3 DNA reads TGTGCCAGCAGCCGGGGGTTAGCTAACTATGGCTACACCTTC. Its translation is CASSRGLANYGYTF.

This chain links TRBV20-1 with TRBJ1-2; D not resolved. The CDR3 contains 11 residues. Trimming pared 1 base from V and 8 bases from J, leaving 8 bases between. CDR1 and CDR2 from the germline V gene are DFQATT and SNEGSKA (reference sequence). DNA of the CDR3: TGCAGTGCTAGAGGTCTAGGCGGCTACACCTTC. The encoded protein is CSARGLGGYTF.

The chain recombines TRBV19 with TRBJ2-5, with 7 bases matching TRBD1. The CDR3 has 13 residues. Germline V gives CDR1 LNHDA, CDR2 SQIVND (reference sequence). V gave up 6 bases and J gave up 3 bases; unmatched junction bases: 4. The CDR3 loop reads CASSADREETQYF. The CDR3, as DNA: TGTGCCAGTAGCGCCGACAGGGAAGAGACCCAGTACTTC.

This chain links TRBV6-6 with TRBJ2-5; 9 positions agree with TRBD1. Germline V lookup: CDR1 MNHNY, CDR2 SVGAGI (reference sequence). The CDR3 is made up of 14 amino acids. J lost 4 bases, V lost 4 bases, and 4 bases had no gene match. Written as DNA, the CDR3 is TGTGCCAGCAGTTTACAGGGGGCCGGAGAGACCCAGTACTTC. Protein product: CASSLQGAGETQYF.

This chain links TRBV6-5 with TRBJ1-2; the D gene is possibly TRBD1 (5 bases). The V end was cut by 0 bases, the J end by 4 bases, with 12 bases between. The germline gives CDR1 MNHEY, CDR2 SVGAGI. The CDR3 runs 15 residues. The CDR3 here is CASSYSIGRGYGYTF. Written as DNA, the CDR3 is TGTGCCAGCAGTTACTCGATCGGGAGGGGCTATGGCTACACCTTC.

This rearrangement joins TRBV5-8 to TRBJ2-2; no clear D gene. The germline V gene has CDR1 SGHTS and CDR2 YDEGEE. The CDR3 sequence is 13 residues long. V lost 4 bases to trimming and J lost 6 bases, with 10 bases between them. The CDR3 reads CASSPTSPGELFF. The CDR3 DNA is TGTGCCAGCAGCCCGACCAGCCCCGGGGAGCTGTTTTTT.

This clone has more than one count but fewer than ten. Here the CDR3 DNA reads TGCGCCAGCAGCTTGGATCTTAATCAGCCCCAGCATTTT. Its protein product is CASSLDLNQPQHF. The V call is TRBV5-1, the J call TRBJ1-5; D call uncertain. Trimming pared 0 bases from V and 4 bases from J, leaving 5 bases between. Germline V gene lookup returns CDR1 SGHRS and CDR2 YFSETQ. The CDR3 sequence is 13 residues long.

This clone was detected only once. The chain combines TRBV7-2 with TRBJ2-2, with TRBD1 as a possible D gene (6 bases). V was shortened by 4 bases and J by 1 base, with 13 bases between the two germline ends. This CDR3 contains 16 residues. Per germline, CDR1 SGHTA and CDR2 FQGNSA. CDR3 bases: TGTGCCAGCAGCTCCACAGGGACCCAGAACACCGGGGAGCTGTTTTTT. Translation: CASSSTGTQNTGELFF.

The rearrangement joins TRBV18 to TRBJ2-1; D might be TRBD1 (6 bases). Germline V CDR1 and CDR2: KGHSH, LQKENI. The CDR3 extends over 15 amino acids. Deletions cut 4 bases from V and 0 bases from J, with 10 bases between. The DNA for the CDR3 is TGTGCCAGCTCACGCACAGGGAGCTCCTACAATGAGCAGTTCTTC. Its translation is CASSRTGSSYNEQFF.

The CDR3 DNA reads TGTGCTAGTGGTTTTAGCGGGAGGGCGGTGTTCTTC. Translation: CASGFSGRAVFF. This chain links TRBV12-5 with TRBJ2-1; 11 nucleotides align to TRBD2. This CDR3 comprises 12 residues. V lost 3 bases to trimming and J lost 15 bases; unmatched junction nucleotides: 4. Germline CDR1 and CDR2: LGHNT and FRNRAP.

This clone has more than one count but fewer than ten. The V call is TRBV29-1, the J call TRBJ2-7, with a tentative D call TRBD2 (6 bases). The CDR3 extends over 15 amino acids. Trimming removed 4 bases from V and 5 bases from J, with 21 bases in between. Germline V lookup: CDR1 SQVTM, CDR2 ANQGSEA. The CDR3 coding sequence is TGCAGCGTTGTTAGCCCCCCGGGAGTCGGCAACGAGCAGTACTTC. Protein sequence: CSVVSPPGVGNEQYF.

The chain joins TRBV4-1 to TRBJ2-3; tentative D call: TRBD1 (5 bases). Germline assignment: CDR1 MGHRA and CDR2 YSYEKL. V shed 0 bases and J shed 2 bases, with 15 bases lying between them. This CDR3 has 17 amino acids. CDR3 sequence reads: CASSQEGGAPVTDTQYF. Here the CDR3 DNA reads TGCGCCAGCAGCCAAGAGGGTGGGGCGCCGGTCACAGATACGCAGTATTTT.